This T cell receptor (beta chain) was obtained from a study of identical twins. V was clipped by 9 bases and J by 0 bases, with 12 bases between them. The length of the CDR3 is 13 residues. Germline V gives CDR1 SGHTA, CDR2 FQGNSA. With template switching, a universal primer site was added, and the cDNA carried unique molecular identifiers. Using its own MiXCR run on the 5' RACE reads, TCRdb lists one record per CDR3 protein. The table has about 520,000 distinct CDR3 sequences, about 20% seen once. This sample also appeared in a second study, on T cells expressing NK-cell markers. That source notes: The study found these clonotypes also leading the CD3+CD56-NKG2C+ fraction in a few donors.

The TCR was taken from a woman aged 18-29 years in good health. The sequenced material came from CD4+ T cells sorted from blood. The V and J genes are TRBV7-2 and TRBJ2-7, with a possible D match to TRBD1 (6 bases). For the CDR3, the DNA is TGTGCCAGTACAGGGCCCAACTCCTACGAGCAGTACTTC. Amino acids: CASTGPNSYEQYF.